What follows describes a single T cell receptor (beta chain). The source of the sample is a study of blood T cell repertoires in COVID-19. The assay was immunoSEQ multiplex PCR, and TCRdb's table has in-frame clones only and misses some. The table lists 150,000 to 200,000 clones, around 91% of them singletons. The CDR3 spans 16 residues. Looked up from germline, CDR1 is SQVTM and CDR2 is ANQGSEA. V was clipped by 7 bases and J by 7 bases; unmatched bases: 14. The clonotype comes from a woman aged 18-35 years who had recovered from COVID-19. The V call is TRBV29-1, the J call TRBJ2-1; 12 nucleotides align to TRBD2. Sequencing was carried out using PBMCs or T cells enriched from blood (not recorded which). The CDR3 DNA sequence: TGCAGCGGAGACCCCCAGACTAGCGGGAGAGTTAATGAGCAGTTCTTC. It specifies CSGDPQTSGRVNEQFF.